This T cell receptor beta chain was found in a study of CD8+CD57+ T cells in acquired aplastic anemia. Genomic DNA constituted the template upon which TCR beta VDJ and CDR3 profiling was performed. TCRdb itself ran the reads through MiXCR, one entry per CDR3 protein. The table records about 120,000 distinct CDR3 sequences, 50% to 60% of them present only once. General observations from the study: Patients were compared with controls for CD8+ Simpson's diversity, and no significant difference emerged.

For this clonotype: Its antigen remains unidentified.

Looked up from germline, CDR1 is DFQATT and CDR2 is SNEGSKA (reference sequence). The V end lost 0 bases, the J end lost 2 bases, and 8 bases lay between the germline ends. This CDR3 has 14 amino acids. All sequencing subjects had displayed CD8+CD57+ cell expansion on flow cytometry. Sequencing used sorted CD4+, CD8+, or CD8+CD57+ T cells (not recorded which) from PBMCs. The chain uses TRBV20-1 and TRBJ1-5, with D hard to call. This clonotype was sampled from a human donor with aplastic anemia. CDR3 loop: CSARDLMGNQPQHF. In DNA, the CDR3 is TGCAGTGCTAGAGATTTGATGGGCAATCAGCCCCAGCATTTT.